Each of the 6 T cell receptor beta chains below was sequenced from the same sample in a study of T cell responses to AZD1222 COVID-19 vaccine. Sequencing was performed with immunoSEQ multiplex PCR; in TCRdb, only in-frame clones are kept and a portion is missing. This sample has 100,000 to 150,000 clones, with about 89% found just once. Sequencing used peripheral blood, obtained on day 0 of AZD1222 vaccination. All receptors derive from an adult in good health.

The CDR3 protein is CASSGGWDGYTF. Here the CDR3 DNA reads TGTGCCAGCAGCGGTGGATGGGACGGCTACACCTTC. This sequence joins TRBV6-5 and TRBJ1-2; weak D call: TRBD1 (5 bases). V was cut by 6 bases and J by 8 bases, with 13 bases left in between. This CDR3 region has 12 residues. CDR1 is MNHEY, CDR2 SVGAGI, per germline.

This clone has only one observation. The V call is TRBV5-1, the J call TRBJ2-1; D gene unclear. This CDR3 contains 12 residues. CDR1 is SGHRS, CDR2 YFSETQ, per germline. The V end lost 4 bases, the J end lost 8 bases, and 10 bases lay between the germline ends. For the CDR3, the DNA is TGCGCCAGCAGCCCCACTGGGGATGAGCAGTTCTTC. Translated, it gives CASSPTGDEQFF.

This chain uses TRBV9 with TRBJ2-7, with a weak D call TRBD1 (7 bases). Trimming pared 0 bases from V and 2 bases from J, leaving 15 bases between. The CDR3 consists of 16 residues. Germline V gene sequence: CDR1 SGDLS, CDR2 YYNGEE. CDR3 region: CASSVAPQGGAYEQYF. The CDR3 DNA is TGTGCCAGCAGCGTAGCTCCCCAGGGGGGTGCCTACGAGCAGTACTTC.

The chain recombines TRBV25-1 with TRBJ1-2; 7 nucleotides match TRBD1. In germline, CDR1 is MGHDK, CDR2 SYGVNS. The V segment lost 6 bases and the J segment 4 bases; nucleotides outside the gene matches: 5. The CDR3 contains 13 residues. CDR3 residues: CASSWTGLYGYTF. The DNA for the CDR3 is TGTGCCAGCAGCTGGACAGGCCTCTATGGCTACACCTTC.

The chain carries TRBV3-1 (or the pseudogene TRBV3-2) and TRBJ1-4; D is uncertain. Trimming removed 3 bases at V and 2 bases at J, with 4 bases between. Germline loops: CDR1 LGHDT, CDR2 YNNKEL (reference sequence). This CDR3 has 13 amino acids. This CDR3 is CASSQTTNEKLFF. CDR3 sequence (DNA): TGTGCCAGCAGCCAGACGACTAATGAAAAACTGTTTTTT.

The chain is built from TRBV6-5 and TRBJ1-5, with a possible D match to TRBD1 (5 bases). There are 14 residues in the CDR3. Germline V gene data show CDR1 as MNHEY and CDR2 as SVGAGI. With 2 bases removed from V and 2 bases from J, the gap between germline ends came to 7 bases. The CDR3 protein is CASSYLGRNQPQHF. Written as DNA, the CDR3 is TGTGCCAGCAGTTACCTGGGGCGCAATCAGCCCCAGCATTTT.